These T cell receptor beta chains were read from a single sample in a study of identical twins. TCRdb reprocessed the 5' RACE reads via MiXCR and lists one record per CDR3 protein. Of 200,000 to 250,000 distinct CDR3 sequences listed, around 7% are singletons. This sample also belongs to another study, concerning yellow fever vaccine responses in identical twins.

The sequencing input was memory (CD45RO+) T cells sorted from blood. Receptors originate from a woman under 30 in good health. Each CDR3 is given without its conserved first and last residue. Fields, in order: J gene, V gene, CDR3 protein.

J gene: TRBJ2-7; V gene: TRBV12-3/TRBV12-4; CDR3 protein: ASSLYSGTYEQY
J gene: TRBJ2-3; V gene: TRBV5-6; CDR3 protein: ASSAILQGPVTDTQY
J gene: TRBJ1-1; V gene: TRBV12-3/TRBV12-4; CDR3 protein: ASSSGTGNPEAF
J gene: TRBJ2-6; V gene: TRBV6-5; CDR3 protein: ASSYYGSGANVLT
J gene: TRBJ1-5; V gene: TRBV12-3/TRBV12-4; CDR3 protein: ASSPRGGGWFHQPQH
J gene: TRBJ2-1; V gene: TRBV19; CDR3 protein: ASSIEGASYNEQF
J gene: TRBJ2-5; V gene: TRBV5-1; CDR3 protein: ASSLDAGGHPGQY
J gene: TRBJ1-2; V gene: TRBV5-1; CDR3 protein: ASSFESAGASYGYT
J gene: TRBJ2-1; V gene: TRBV29-1; CDR3 protein: SGRTGGVGSYNEQF
J gene: TRBJ2-2; V gene: TRBV11-2; CDR3 protein: ASSTHRTANTGELF
J gene: TRBJ2-3; V gene: TRBV20-1; CDR3 protein: SFLAGGTDTQY
J gene: TRBJ2-1; V gene: TRBV12-3/TRBV12-4; CDR3 protein: ASSLDPSGANEQF
J gene: TRBJ2-2; V gene: TRBV7-6; CDR3 protein: ASSLDGVGDLSGELF
J gene: TRBJ1-4; V gene: TRBV5-1; CDR3 protein: ASSLADTLAGKLF
J gene: TRBJ1-1; V gene: TRBV4-2; CDR3 protein: ASSQQVTGGSDTEAF
J gene: TRBJ2-1; V gene: TRBV20-1; CDR3 protein: SAPGLAGTTTQNEQF
J gene: TRBJ2-7; V gene: TRBV7-3; CDR3 protein: ASSPNRVEQY
J gene: TRBJ2-3; V gene: TRBV27; CDR3 protein: ASRRGTDTQY
J gene: TRBJ1-1; V gene: TRBV27; CDR3 protein: ASIPFFGGRLNTEAF
J gene: TRBJ1-1; V gene: TRBV6-2/TRBV6-3; CDR3 protein: ASSFYGQGKTEAF
J gene: TRBJ2-1; V gene: TRBV7-6; CDR3 protein: ASSLATAASGVYNEQF
J gene: TRBJ2-7; V gene: TRBV6-1; CDR3 protein: ASNPRTGLNEQY
J gene: TRBJ1-1; V gene: TRBV12-3/TRBV12-4; CDR3 protein: ASSYGGRYTEAF
J gene: TRBJ1-2; V gene: TRBV24-1; CDR3 protein: ATSPSMGANNYGYT
J gene: TRBJ1-1; V gene: TRBV12-3/TRBV12-4; CDR3 protein: ASTRTGMNTEAF
J gene: TRBJ2-1; V gene: TRBV27; CDR3 protein: ASSFYDNEQF
J gene: TRBJ2-4; V gene: TRBV6-1; CDR3 protein: ASSQNKLAKNIQY
J gene: TRBJ2-1; V gene: TRBV20-1; CDR3 protein: STTEEYSYNEQF
J gene: TRBJ2-7; V gene: TRBV20-1; CDR3 protein: SAPGTSVGQY
J gene: TRBJ2-7; V gene: TRBV20-1; CDR3 protein: SASSTGEGGYEQY
J gene: TRBJ2-7; V gene: TRBV12-3/TRBV12-4; CDR3 protein: ASSTTSGVFFSSYEQY
J gene: TRBJ2-3; V gene: TRBV3-1; CDR3 protein: ASSRGTSGRLDTQY
J gene: TRBJ2-1; V gene: TRBV28; CDR3 protein: ASTLAGVTSYNEQF
J gene: TRBJ2-3; V gene: TRBV29-1; CDR3 protein: SVRSTGKDTQY
J gene: TRBJ2-5; V gene: TRBV5-6; CDR3 protein: ASSIEKQGRETQY